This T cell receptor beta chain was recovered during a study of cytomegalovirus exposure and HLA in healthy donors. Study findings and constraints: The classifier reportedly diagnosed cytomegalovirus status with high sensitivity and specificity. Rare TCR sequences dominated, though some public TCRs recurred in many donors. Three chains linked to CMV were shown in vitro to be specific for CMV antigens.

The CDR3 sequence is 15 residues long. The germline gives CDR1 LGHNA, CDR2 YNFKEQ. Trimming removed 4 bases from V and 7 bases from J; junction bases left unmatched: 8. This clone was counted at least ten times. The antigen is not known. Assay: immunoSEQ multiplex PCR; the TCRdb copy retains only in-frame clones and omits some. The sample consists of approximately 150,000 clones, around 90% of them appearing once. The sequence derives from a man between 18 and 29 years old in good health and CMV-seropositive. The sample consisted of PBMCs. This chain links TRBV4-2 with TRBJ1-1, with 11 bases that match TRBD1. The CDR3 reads CASSLGTGGNGEAFF. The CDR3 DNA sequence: TGTGCCAGCAGCCTGGGGACAGGGGGGAATGGTGAAGCTTTCTTT.